This T cell receptor beta chain was obtained from a study of blood T cells in healthy people across ages. General observations from the study: There was no known CMV status for donors, so expanded clonotype changes were possibly confounded. Both naive CD4+ cell counts and diversity were greater in long-lived donors than in aged donors.

This CDR3 has 14 residues. The J segment lost 4 bases and the V segment lost 7 bases, leaving 8 bases of the junction unmatched. Primed by a sample-barcoded 5' primer and a J-beta primer mix, a second PCR proceeded for 7 to 11 cycles. Each of the samples gave a minimum of 2.5 million paired-end reads that contained CDR3. TCRdb re-called the 5' RACE reads with MiXCR, one entry per CDR3 protein. The table includes fewer than 900,000 distinct CDR3 sequences, more than 40% detected once. The study drew donors from healthy Caucasian individuals in Russia aged roughly 6 to 90. There are a few counts of this clonotype. Its target is unknown.

This sequence originates from a woman aged 55-69 years in good health. Sequencing was performed on blood. The rearrangement uses TRBV12-3 or TRBV12-4 and TRBJ1-1, with 8 bases fitting TRBD1. The chain's CDR3 is CASTTTGASTEAFF. Written as DNA, the CDR3 is TGTGCCAGCACCACGACAGGGGCCTCCACTGAAGCTTTCTTT.